This passage covers 20 T cell receptor beta chains from one sample sequenced in a study of blood T cell repertoires in COVID-19. The table came from immunoSEQ multiplex PCR; TCRdb's copy has only in-frame clones and leaves some out. There are 70,000 or so clones in the sample; about four fifths occur only once, and 9% to 10% lies in the top ten. The material sequenced was peripheral blood. The receptors shown here come from a woman older than 75 with acute or convalescent COVID-19.

This chain joins TRBV2 and TRBJ2-3; TRBD1 matches at 12 bases. Germline V CDR1 and CDR2: SNHLY, FYNNEI. The V segment lost 4 bases and the J segment 4 bases; nucleotides outside the gene matches: 3. The CDR3 runs 15 residues. The CDR3 DNA reads as TGTGCCAGCAGTGCGGGGACAGGGGGCGCAGATACGCAGTATTTT. Protein product: CASSAGTGGADTQYF. The full variable domain, in which reference TRBV2 and TRBJ2-3 provide the parts outside the CDR3, is EPEVTQTPSHQVTQMGQEVILRCVPISNHLYFYWYRQILGQKVEFLVSFYNNEISEKSEIFDDQFSVERPDGSNFTLKIRSTKLEDSAMYFCASSAGTGGADTQYFGPGTRLTVL.

The DNA for the CDR3 is TGTGCCAGTACGGATAGCGGGGGGGCGAGGTACACAGATACGCAGTATTTT. It encodes CASTDSGGARYTDTQYF. The V and J genes are TRBV19 and TRBJ2-3; 11 bases map to TRBD2. The CDR3 sequence is 17 residues long. In germline, CDR1 is LNHDA, CDR2 SQIVND (reference sequence). V shed 7 bases and J 2 bases; nucleotides not matched to a gene: 11. Full variable domain (rest looked up from reference TRBV19 and TRBJ2-3): DGGITQSPKYLFRKEGQNVTLSCEQNLNHDAMYWYRQDPGQGLRLIYYSQIVNDFQKGDIAEGYSVSREKKESFPLTVTSAQKNPTAFYLCASTDSGGARYTDTQYFGPGTRLTVL.

The J gene is TRBJ1-4, the V gene TRBV11-2; D gene uncertain. V was shortened by 2 bases and J by 6 bases, with 7 bases between the two germline ends. The CDR3 is made up of 13 amino acids. Germline V gene sequence: CDR1 SGHAT, CDR2 FQNNGV. The DNA for the CDR3 is TGTGCCAGCAGCTTATCTGTTCATGAAAAACTGTTTTTT. Translation: CASSLSVHEKLFF.

V gene TRBV6-6 combines with J gene TRBJ1-1; 9 nucleotides match TRBD1. Per the germline V gene, CDR1 is MNHNY and CDR2 is SVGAGI (reference sequence). The CDR3 runs to 15 residues. The V gene end was trimmed by 5 bases and the J gene end by 2 bases; junction bases not matched to a gene: 6. The DNA of the CDR3 is TGTGCCAGCAGTCTTCGGACAGGGGCTAACACTGAAGCTTTCTTT. This gives the protein CASSLRTGANTEAFF.

CDR3: CASTTSGGQQFF. The CDR3 coding sequence is TGCGCCAGCACGACTAGCGGGGGGCAGCAGTTCTTC. This sequence joins TRBV5-1 and TRBJ2-1; 13 bases fit TRBD2. The CDR3 sequence is 12 residues long. Trimming cost V 6 bases and J 11 bases; bases outside gene matches: 2. CDR1 is SGHRS and CDR2 is YFSETQ in the germline V gene. The variable domain in full, completed from reference TRBV5-1 and TRBJ2-1, reads KAGVTQTPRYLIKTRGQQVTLSCSPISGHRSVSWYQQTPGQGLQFLFEYFSETQRNKGNFPGRFSGRQFSNSRSEMNVSTLELGDSALYLCASTTSGGQQFFGPGTRLTVL.

This clone has a handful of counts. The genes are TRBV4-1 and TRBJ2-1, with D hard to call. Germline-derived CDR1 and CDR2 are MGHRA and YSYEKL. The V gene lost 1 base and the J gene lost 8 bases, with 3 bases spanning the gap. The CDR3 contains 11 residues. The CDR3 spells CASSQADEQFF. CDR3 nucleotide sequence: TGCGCCAGCAGCCAAGCGGATGAGCAGTTCTTC.

J is TRBJ2-6 and V is TRBV18; TRBD2 is a possible D gene (7 bases). The CDR3 is 19 amino acids. The V end lost 3 bases, the J end lost 0 bases, and 18 bases lay between the germline ends. CDR1 KGHSH and CDR2 LQKENI come from the germline V gene. Here the CDR3 reads CASSPTLGGPSSGANVLTF. The CDR3 DNA follows: TGTGCCAGCTCACCTACATTGGGGGGGCCCAGCTCTGGGGCCAACGTCCTGACTTTC. Based on the CDR3 plus reference TRBV18 and TRBJ2-6, the full variable domain is NAGVMQNPRHLVRRRGQEARLRCSPMKGHSHVYWYRQLPEEGLKFMVYLQKENIIDESGMPKERFSAEFPKEGPSILRIQQVVRGDSAAYFCASSPTLGGPSSGANVLTFGAGSRLTVL.

CDR3 sequence reads: CASRTGDKQETQYF. The CDR3 bases are TGTGCCAGTAGAACAGGGGATAAGCAAGAGACCCAGTACTTC. V and J are TRBV19 and TRBJ2-5, with 7 bases aligning to TRBD1. The germline V gene has CDR1 LNHDA and CDR2 SQIVND (reference sequence). V shed 6 bases, J shed 2 bases, and the junction held 6 bases outside the gene matches. The CDR3 is made up of 14 amino acids.

This chain links TRBV9 with TRBJ2-7, with 9 bases that match TRBD2. CDR1 SGDLS and CDR2 YYNGEE come from the germline V gene. V lost 0 bases and J lost 2; bases outside the gene matches: 6. The CDR3 length is 16 residues. CDR3 DNA: TGTGCCAGCAGCGTAGACCCCCAGCGGGGGGCCTACGAGCAGTACTTC. This gives the protein CASSVDPQRGAYEQYF.

J is TRBJ1-4 and V is TRBV28; D gene ambiguous. Germline V gene lookup returns CDR1 MDHEN and CDR2 SYDVKM. The V and J ends lost 5 bases and 11 bases respectively, with 12 bases between them. The CDR3 runs to 12 residues. This chain's CDR3 is CASSISERKLFF. The CDR3 DNA reads as TGTGCCAGCAGTATATCGGAGCGGAAACTGTTTTTT.

The chain uses TRBV19 and TRBJ2-1; 7 bases match TRBD2. Per the germline V gene, CDR1 is LNHDA and CDR2 is SQIVND (reference sequence). J gave up 4 bases and V 0 bases, and 6 bases lay outside the gene matches. The CDR3 runs 16 residues. The CDR3 region is CASSIDMSGAYNEQFF. The DNA of the CDR3 is TGTGCCAGTAGTATAGATATGAGCGGGGCTTACAATGAGCAGTTCTTC.

The V and J genes are TRBV4-2 and TRBJ2-7; 7 positions match TRBD2. CDR3 length equals 19 residues. J gave up 0 bases and V 1 base, and 15 bases lay outside the gene matches. The V gene's germline CDR1 is LGHNA and CDR2 YNFKEQ. The CDR3 region has the DNA TGTGCCAGCAGCCAAGGTTCGGGTTGGTTGCGGGAGAGCTCCTACGAGCAGTACTTC. Its protein is CASSQGSGWLRESSYEQYF.

In this sample, this clone turned up a few times. The chain uses TRBV19 and TRBJ2-1; 12 nucleotides agree with TRBD2. The CDR3 runs to 15 residues. The V gene end was trimmed by 7 bases and the J gene end by 8 bases; junction bases not matched to a gene: 9. CDR1 LNHDA and CDR2 SQIVND come from the germline V gene (reference sequence). DNA of the CDR3: TGTGCCAGTACCCAGTGGGCTAGCGGGGGGGATGAGCAGTTCTTC. Translated, it gives CASTQWASGGDEQFF. Drawing the rest from reference TRBV19 and TRBJ2-1, the complete variable domain is DGGITQSPKYLFRKEGQNVTLSCEQNLNHDAMYWYRQDPGQGLRLIYYSQIVNDFQKGDIAEGYSVSREKKESFPLTVTSAQKNPTAFYLCASTQWASGGDEQFFGPGTRLTVL.

The chain joins TRBV7-3 to TRBJ2-3, with a tentative D call TRBD1 (6 bases). CDR1 and CDR2 (germline): SGHTA, FQGTGA. Trimming cost V 3 bases and J 2 bases, with 9 bases left between them. The length of the CDR3 is 14 residues. This CDR3 reads CASSLGADTDTQYF. CDR3 nucleotides: TGTGCCAGCAGCTTGGGGGCCGACACAGATACGCAGTATTTT.

A word on this clone: Other DNA sequences in the sample encode the same CDR3. The chain uses TRBV5-4 and TRBJ2-5; no definite D call. The CDR3 runs 13 residues. Germline V gives CDR1 SGHNT, CDR2 YYREEE (reference sequence). Trimming pared 0 bases from V and 4 bases from J, leaving 7 bases between. The CDR3, as DNA: TGTGCCAGCAGCTTGGCTGGCGGAGAGACCCAGTACTTC. This encodes CASSLAGGETQYF.

The rearrangement uses TRBV5-4 and TRBJ1-2, with TRBD1 matching 7 bases. The trim removed 1 base at V and 6 bases at J, leaving 9 bases unmatched. The CDR3 totals 15 residues. Germline lookup yields CDR1 SGHNT and CDR2 YYREEE (reference sequence). CDR3 loop: CASSLFEGAQNGYTF. The CDR3 bases are TGTGCCAGCAGCTTGTTTGAGGGGGCGCAGAATGGCTACACCTTC.

This clone turned up a few times. At the DNA level, this CDR3 is encoded by other sequences in the same sample as well. The rearrangement joins TRBV6-5 to TRBJ2-7; TRBD2 matches 12 bases. Trimming at V came to 4 bases and at J to 2 bases, leaving 6 bases not matched to a gene. The CDR3 has 16 amino acids. CDR1 is MNHEY, CDR2 SVGAGI, per germline. The CDR3 nucleotides are TGTGCCAGCAGTTTCACTCGACTAGCGGGGGCCTACGAGCAGTACTTC. Amino acids: CASSFTRLAGAYEQYF.

This chain links TRBV10-1 with TRBJ1-6; D is unresolved. V lost 2 bases and J lost 12, with 14 bases in between. Germline V gene sequence: CDR1 WNHNN, CDR2 SYGVQD (reference sequence). The CDR3 loop spans 14 amino acids. CDR3 sequence: CASSERGLGKPLHF. The CDR3 DNA is TGCGCCAGCAGTGAGAGAGGGCTCGGGAAACCCCTCCACTTT.

This clone has more than one count but fewer than ten. The CDR3 sequence: CASSPRTSRHNEQFF. CDR3 bases: TGTGCCAGCAGTCCAAGGACTAGCCGCCACAATGAGCAGTTCTTC. V is TRBV6-5 and J is TRBJ2-1, with 8 positions matching TRBD2. The germline CDR1 and CDR2 sequences are MNHEY and SVGAGI. This CDR3 is built from 15 residues. The V gene end was trimmed by 5 bases and the J gene end by 5 bases; junction bases not matched to a gene: 8.

J is TRBJ1-2 and V is TRBV6-5; D is possibly TRBD1 (5 bases). V was trimmed by 6 bases and J by 4 bases, leaving 12 bases between them. Germline V gives CDR1 MNHEY, CDR2 SVGAGI. This CDR3 comprises 13 residues. CDR3 region: CASRPPGLYGYTF. The DNA for the CDR3 is TGTGCCAGCAGACCACCAGGGCTCTATGGCTACACCTTC.